This TCR beta chain comes out of a study of T cell responses to AZD1222 COVID-19 vaccine. Germline assignment: CDR1 SGHAT and CDR2 FQNNGV. The CDR3 contains 14 residues. V shed 7 bases, J shed 2 bases, and the junction held 6 bases outside the gene matches. Sequenced by immunoSEQ multiplex PCR; TCRdb stores in-frame clones only, minus some. The data show more than 150,000 clones, almost 95% seen once. As to this clone: Its antigen is unidentified.

Study results and limitations: With dominance at 160-218 and 743-854, vaccine-associated CD4 TCRs spanned spike. Nearly half of spike-specific TCRs reportedly target variant regions that are unmutated in the B.1.351 and B.1.1.7 variants. Baseline seropositivity occurred in only a handful of AZD1222 recipients.

The source of this sequence is an adult in good health. This chain connects TRBV11-2 to TRBJ1-1; 8 nucleotides match TRBD1. The sample here was peripheral blood, taken on day 0 of AZD1222 vaccination. This CDR3 is CASTPGGTNTEAFF. Written as DNA, the CDR3 is TGTGCCAGCACTCCAGGGGGCACAAACACTGAAGCTTTCTTT.